The 23 T cell receptor beta chains below all came from one sample that was sequenced in a study of cytomegalovirus exposure and HLA in healthy donors. Data came from immunoSEQ multiplex PCR; TCRdb stores just in-frame clones and leaves some out. The sample holds about 160,000 clones, 88% seen once. Sequencing was carried out using PBMCs. These receptors came from a man aged 18 to 29 in good health and CMV-seronegative.

Only a few counts were recorded for this clone. The chain links TRBV2 to TRBJ2-7; 11 nucleotides line up with TRBD2. J was trimmed by 6 bases and V by 1 base; bases with no gene match: 5. Germline V gives CDR1 SNHLY, CDR2 FYNNEI. CDR3 length: 15 residues. The CDR3 nucleotides are TGTGCCAGCAGTGAAGTGGCTAGCGGGGGGTTCGAGCAGTACTTC. This codes for CASSEVASGGFEQYF.

This chain connects TRBV6-5 to TRBJ1-6; tentatively, D is TRBD1 (5 bases). The CDR3 runs to 14 residues. The V gene lost 2 bases and the J gene lost 9 bases, with 11 bases spanning the gap. Per germline, CDR1 MNHEY and CDR2 SVGAGI. The CDR3 DNA reads TGTGCCAGCAGTTACGGGGGGGATGCTTCACCCCTCCACTTT. Its translation is CASSYGGDASPLHF.

The V and J genes are TRBV28 and TRBJ1-2; D uncertain. The CDR3 sequence is 16 residues long. Trimming removed 4 bases from V and 3 bases from J, with 18 bases in between. Germline CDR1 is MDHEN and CDR2 is SYDVKM. The CDR3 reads CASSSPIGRRDYGYTF. The DNA for the CDR3 is TGTGCCAGCAGTTCCCCAATCGGCAGGAGGGACTATGGCTACACCTTC.

The V and J genes are TRBV11-2 and TRBJ1-2; 9 nucleotides line up with TRBD1. Trimming took 5 bases from V and 8 from J; bases not matched to a gene: 6. The CDR3 consists of 13 residues. Germline CDR1 reads SGHAT; CDR2 reads FQNNGV. CDR3 nucleotides: TGTGCCAGCAGCCTTGACAGGGGGAGAGGCTACACCTTC. It encodes CASSLDRGRGYTF.

The chain carries TRBV7-9 and TRBJ2-5; 11 bases line up with TRBD2. The CDR3 loop spans 17 amino acids. Trimming took 4 bases from V and 2 from J; bases not matched to a gene: 9. Germline CDR1 reads SEHNR; CDR2 reads FQNEAQ (reference sequence). CDR3 sequence (DNA): TGTGCCAGCAGCTCATCCGGGACTAGCGGCCTACAAGAGACCCAGTACTTC. Amino acids: CASSSSGTSGLQETQYF. Filled out from reference TRBV7-9 and TRBJ2-5, the complete variable domain reads DTGVSQNPRHKITKRGQNVTFRCDPISEHNRLYWYRQTLGQGPEFLTYFQNEAQLEKSRLLSDRFSAERPKGSFSTLEIQRTEQGDSAMYLCASSSSGTSGLQETQYFGPGTRLLVL.

This clone appeared a single time. The chain's CDR3 is CASSERVTDTQYF. The CDR3 region has the DNA TGTGCCAGCAGTGAAAGAGTCACAGATACGCAGTATTTT. The chain employs TRBV6-1 and TRBJ2-3; D remains unclear. Germline V gene lookup returns CDR1 MNHNS and CDR2 SASEGT. There are 13 residues in the CDR3. V was cut by 2 bases and J by 2 bases, with 5 bases left in between.

As for this clone: One junction end disagrees with the germline gene, perhaps due to a read error. V usage is TRBV2 and J usage is TRBJ1-3; 7 bases are shared with TRBD1. Germline-derived CDR1 and CDR2 are SNHLY and FYNNEI. The CDR3 is made up of 15 amino acids. CDR3 loop: CASREATGNGNTIYF. The CDR3 bases are TGTGCCAGCAGGGAAGCGACAGGGAATGGAAACACCATATATTTT.

The CDR3 sequence is CASSYTETHTDTQYF. DNA for the CDR3: TGTGCCAGCAGTTATACAGAGACACACACAGATACGCAGTATTTT. This chain links TRBV6-5 with TRBJ2-3; the D is unclear. Trimming took 3 bases from V and 2 from J, leaving 12 bases between them. The CDR3 length is 15 residues. Germline CDR1 and CDR2: MNHEY and SVGAGI.

In its sample, this clone was seen once. This chain uses TRBV28 with TRBJ2-2; weak D call: TRBD1 (6 bases). The CDR3 covers 13 residues. Trimming stripped 7 bases from V and 3 bases from J, with 9 bases between. The V gene's germline CDR1 is MDHEN and CDR2 SYDVKM. The CDR3 here is CASKQGYTGELFF. The CDR3 region has the DNA TGTGCCAGCAAGCAGGGGTACACCGGGGAGCTGTTTTTT.

The V call is TRBV6-4, the J call TRBJ2-1; 8 nucleotides agree with TRBD2. The V gene end was trimmed by 5 bases and the J gene end by 1 base; junction bases not matched to a gene: 4. Germline lookup yields CDR1 MRHNA and CDR2 SNTAGT. The CDR3 consists of 15 residues. The CDR3: CASSFGLASYNEQFF. CDR3 nucleotide sequence: TGTGCCAGCAGTTTCGGACTAGCATCCTACAATGAGCAGTTCTTC.

V gene TRBV6-5 combines with J gene TRBJ1-6; possible D gene TRBD1, 5 bases. The germline V gene has CDR1 MNHEY and CDR2 SVGAGI. This CDR3 region has 15 residues. V dropped 4 bases and J dropped 7 bases, with 14 bases sitting between them. The chain's CDR3 is CASSWFAGDNSPLHF. The CDR3 DNA is TGTGCCAGCAGTTGGTTTGCGGGGGACAATTCACCCCTCCACTTT.

J is TRBJ1-2 and V is TRBV7-9, with 7 nucleotides matching TRBD1. CDR1 SEHNR and CDR2 FQNEAQ come from the germline V gene (reference sequence). This CDR3 is built from 14 residues. Trimming removed 7 bases from V and 1 base from J; junction bases left unmatched: 6. CDR3 coding DNA: TGTGCCAGCACCAAACAGGGGAATAACTATGGCTACACCTTC. Amino acids: CASTKQGNNYGYTF.

The CDR3 DNA is TGTGCCAGCAGCTGGGGACAGGGGGCGAACACTGAAGCTTTCTTT. Amino acid sequence: CASSWGQGANTEAFF. The chain links TRBV7-2 to TRBJ1-1; the match to TRBD1 covers 12 bases. Trimming at V came to 4 bases and at J to 1 base, leaving 1 base not matched to a gene. Germline V gene lookup returns CDR1 SGHTA and CDR2 FQGNSA. The CDR3 is 15 residues long.

The chain carries TRBV5-1 and TRBJ2-3; a possible D gene is TRBD1 (5 bases). With 0 bases removed from V and 4 bases from J, the gap between germline ends came to 12 bases. Per germline, CDR1 SGHRS and CDR2 YFSETQ. The CDR3 extends over 15 amino acids. The DNA of the CDR3 is TGCGCCAGCAGCTTGGTAGGGGCATTGTCAGATACGCAGTATTTT. Its translation: CASSLVGALSDTQYF. The whole variable domain, remainder taken from reference TRBV5-1 and TRBJ2-3, is KAGVTQTPRYLIKTRGQQVTLSCSPISGHRSVSWYQQTPGQGLQFLFEYFSETQRNKGNFPGRFSGRQFSNSRSEMNVSTLELGDSALYLCASSLVGALSDTQYFGPGTRLTVL.

This chain uses TRBV18 with TRBJ1-1, with 9 bases matching TRBD1. The CDR3 contains 18 residues. The J segment lost 4 bases and the V segment lost 3 bases, leaving 15 bases of the junction unmatched. Germline-derived CDR1 and CDR2 are KGHSH and LQKENI. This CDR3 reads CASSPRTGTGFWSTEAFF. The CDR3 coding sequence is TGTGCCAGCTCACCCAGAACCGGGACAGGGTTCTGGAGCACTGAAGCTTTCTTT.

The genes are TRBV28 and TRBJ1-3; D is possibly TRBD1 (5 bases). The CDR3 consists of 15 residues. V was trimmed by 5 bases and J by 0 bases, leaving 11 bases between them. Germline V gene lookup returns CDR1 MDHEN and CDR2 SYDVKM. CDR3 nucleotides: TGTGCCAGCAGTCCCCGACAGCACTCTGGAAACACCATATATTTT. Protein: CASSPRQHSGNTIYF.

The chain joins TRBV6-5 to TRBJ1-1, with D possibly being TRBD1 (6 bases). Germline V lookup: CDR1 MNHEY, CDR2 SVGAGI. This CDR3 region has 14 residues. V lost 6 bases, J lost 4 bases, and 15 bases lay in between. The CDR3 region has the DNA TGTGCCAGCAGGAGGGGGGGGAGTTTCACTGAAGCTTTCTTT. This gives the protein CASRRGGSFTEAFF.

This chain joins TRBV7-9 and TRBJ2-2; TRBD2 matches at 13 bases. The CDR3 has 18 residues. CDR1 is SEHNR and CDR2 is FQNEAQ in the germline V gene (reference sequence). The trim removed 5 bases at V and 4 bases at J, leaving 10 bases unmatched. The CDR3 here is CASSLSRGLAGLTGELFF. The CDR3 coding sequence is TGTGCCAGCAGCCTGTCCCGGGGACTAGCGGGACTCACCGGGGAGCTGTTTTTT.

The chain is built from TRBV7-9 and TRBJ2-6; D gene ambiguous. Germline CDR1 reads SEHNR; CDR2 reads FQNEAQ (reference sequence). The V end lost 3 bases, the J end lost 13 bases, and 4 bases lay between the germline ends. This CDR3 has 10 residues. The CDR3 DNA reads as TGTGCCAGCAGCTTCAATGTCCTGACTTTC. As protein: CASSFNVLTF.

The genes are TRBV7-2 and TRBJ2-3; D is perhaps TRBD2 (6 bases). The CDR3 has 15 residues. CDR1 SGHTA and CDR2 FQGNSA come from the germline V gene. Trimming took 3 bases from V and 0 from J, leaving 10 bases between them. CDR3 in amino acids: CASSFQSGSTDTQYF. CDR3 nucleotide sequence: TGTGCCAGCAGCTTCCAGAGCGGGAGCACAGATACGCAGTATTTT.

V is TRBV7-6 and J is TRBJ1-2; 11 bases align to TRBD1. V was pared by 4 bases and J by 8 bases, with 3 bases of the junction left unmatched. The germline V gene has CDR1 SGHVS and CDR2 FNYEAQ. The CDR3 is made up of 13 amino acids. CDR3 nucleotides: TGTGCCAGCAGCTGGACAGGGGGCTCGGGCTACACCTTC. This sequence encodes CASSWTGGSGYTF.

The chain carries TRBV13 and TRBJ1-4; possibly TRBD1 for D (5 bases). The CDR3 covers 20 residues. Trimming took 0 bases from V and 3 from J, leaving 23 bases between them. From germline, CDR1 is PRHDT and CDR2 FYEKMQ (reference sequence). The CDR3 nucleotides are TGTGCCAGCAGCTTAGGCCTAAGGTTGGGGCAGGCCACTTCTAATGAAAAACTGTTTTTT. Its translation: CASSLGLRLGQATSNEKLFF.

The sample holds one count of this clone. The CDR3 region is CASRTGTGTDTQYF. The CDR3 DNA is TGTGCCAGCAGAACCGGGACAGGGACAGATACGCAGTATTTT. This chain connects TRBV27 to TRBJ2-3; 9 bases align to TRBD1. This CDR3 contains 14 residues. Trimming took 6 bases from V and 3 from J; bases not matched to a gene: 4. Looked up from germline, CDR1 is MNHEY and CDR2 is SMNVEV (reference sequence).